These 21 T cell receptor beta chains were all obtained from the same sample, sequenced in a study of blood T cell repertoires in COVID-19. The table came from immunoSEQ multiplex PCR; TCRdb's copy has only in-frame clones and leaves some out. The sample records 200,000 to 250,000 clones, roughly 85% being singletons. The sample comprised PBMCs or T cells enriched from blood (not recorded which). All receptors derive from a woman aged 40 to 50 with acute COVID-19.

V is TRBV19 and J is TRBJ2-5; perhaps TRBD1 as D (5 bases). Germline V gives CDR1 LNHDA, CDR2 SQIVND (reference sequence). Trimming stripped 5 bases from V and 4 bases from J, with 20 bases between. The length of the CDR3 is 16 residues. The CDR3 DNA sequence: TGTGCCAGTAGTGCAGGGTTTTCCCATGAAACAGAGACCCAGTACTTC. Translation: CASSAGFSHETETQYF.

V is TRBV6-5 and J is TRBJ1-1; D gene ambiguous. Trimming pared 2 bases from V and 10 bases from J, leaving 14 bases between. The germline V gene encodes CDR1 MNHEY and CDR2 SVGAGI. This CDR3 comprises 13 residues. The CDR3 sequence is CASSYRVFSTAFF. The CDR3 DNA sequence: TGTGCCAGCAGTTACCGAGTCTTCTCCACAGCTTTCTTT.

The chain has TRBV20-1 and TRBJ1-2; possible D gene TRBD1, 5 bases. Germline CDR1 and CDR2: DFQATT and SNEGSKA (reference sequence). This CDR3 contains 11 residues. In DNA, the CDR3 is TGCGTATGCGCGTGGGGCGAGAGCTACACCTTC. Translating gives CVCAWGESYTF.

This clone was counted only a few times. This chain uses TRBV7-3 with TRBJ2-2; D might be TRBD1 (5 bases). Germline CDR1 reads SGHTA; CDR2 reads FQGTGA. V gave up 5 bases and J gave up 4 bases, with 8 bases separating them. CDR3 size: 13 residues. This CDR3 is CASSKGLTGELFF. CDR3 sequence (DNA): TGTGCCAGCAGCAAGGGGCTCACCGGGGAGCTGTTTTTT.

The V gene is TRBV9, the J gene TRBJ1-3; D uncertain. Germline CDR1 SGDLS, CDR2 YYNGEE. Trimming took off 3 bases at V and 1 base at J, with 5 bases between the two ends. The CDR3 consists of 13 residues. CDR3 region: CASSAGSGNTIYF. In nucleotides, the CDR3 is TGTGCCAGCAGCGCCGGTTCTGGAAACACCATATATTTT.

This chain uses TRBV10-2 with TRBJ1-1; 8 nucleotides agree with TRBD1. V gave up 5 bases and J gave up 4 bases; unmatched junction bases: 9. This CDR3 is built from 15 residues. Germline V gene lookup returns CDR1 WSHSY and CDR2 SAAADI. CDR3 region: CASSPGQGRGTEAFF. The CDR3 DNA follows: TGCGCCAGCAGTCCCGGACAGGGAAGGGGCACTGAAGCTTTCTTT.

This chain links TRBV27 with TRBJ1-5; D call uncertain. The V gene lost 4 bases and the J gene lost 1 base, with 17 bases spanning the gap. The germline gives CDR1 MNHEY, CDR2 SMNVEV (reference sequence). CDR3 length: 17 amino acids. The CDR3 sequence: CASSSRLYTGSNQPQHF. CDR3 sequence (DNA): TGTGCCAGCAGTTCGAGATTATACACCGGGAGCAATCAGCCCCAGCATTTT.

The rearrangement links TRBV10-3 to TRBJ2-1; D gene unclear. Germline-derived CDR1 and CDR2 are ENHRY and SYGVKD. The CDR3 has 13 residues. Trimming removed 6 bases at V and 1 base at J, with 7 bases between. The CDR3 loop reads CAIRSWSYNEQFF. In nucleotides, the CDR3 is TGTGCCATCAGAAGCTGGTCCTACAATGAGCAGTTCTTC.

In nucleotides, the CDR3 is TGCGCCAGCAGCTTGGCTCAGGGGGCGACGAGTGAAAAACTGTTTTTT. It yields the protein CASSLAQGATSEKLFF. V is TRBV5-1 and J is TRBJ1-4; TRBD1 matches at 8 bases. The junction had 8 bases not matched to a gene; V was cut back by 0 bases and J by 7 bases. The CDR3 is made up of 16 amino acids. Germline V gene sequence: CDR1 SGHRS, CDR2 YFSETQ.

The CDR3 reads CASSLREGIYGYTF. CDR3 bases: TGTGCCAGCAGTTTAAGGGAGGGAATCTATGGCTACACCTTC. The V call is TRBV27, the J call TRBJ1-2, with no clear D. Germline loops: CDR1 MNHEY, CDR2 SMNVEV (reference sequence). The CDR3 length is 14 residues. The ends were cut back, 2 bases at V and 4 bases at J, with 11 bases in the middle.

The chain has TRBV30 and TRBJ2-5, with D possibly being TRBD1 (6 bases). Between the trimmed V and J ends, which lost 1 base and 2 bases, there was a span of 11 bases. The germline gives CDR1 GTSNPN, CDR2 SVGIG (reference sequence). There are 14 residues in the CDR3. For the CDR3, the DNA is TGTGCCTGGAGTGACGGGACACCGCAAGAGACCCAGTACTTC. Its translation: CAWSDGTPQETQYF.

This clone was counted a few times. The rearrangement joins TRBV2 to TRBJ1-5; maybe TRBD1 (6 bases). V was clipped by 4 bases and J by 7 bases, with 11 bases between them. This CDR3 has 13 residues. Germline CDR1 is SNHLY and CDR2 is FYNNEI. The CDR3 is CASSGTVGQPQHF. The CDR3 nucleotides read TGTGCCAGCAGTGGGACAGTAGGACAGCCCCAGCATTTT.

The chain has TRBV7-2 and TRBJ1-2; 8 nucleotides align to TRBD1. V dropped 5 bases and J dropped 0; count of bases not matched to a gene: 2. CDR3 length: 14 amino acids. CDR1 is SGHTA, CDR2 FQGNSA, per germline. The CDR3 region is CASSPDRANYGYTF. CDR3 nucleotides: TGTGCCAGCAGCCCGGACAGGGCTAACTATGGCTACACCTTC. The whole variable domain, filled in from reference TRBV7-2 and TRBJ1-2, reads GAGVSQSPSNKVTEKGKDVELRCDPISGHTALYWYRQSLGQGLEFLIYFQGNSAPDKSGLPSDRFSAERTGGSVSTLTIQRTQQEDSAVYLCASSPDRANYGYTFGSGTRLTVV.

The chain has TRBV5-1 and TRBJ2-1, with 10 bases identical to TRBD1. The CDR3 runs 14 residues. V shed 6 bases, J shed 6 bases, and the junction held 6 bases outside the gene matches. Germline V gene sequence: CDR1 SGHRS, CDR2 YFSETQ. CDR3 sequence (DNA): TGCGCCAGCAACACTAGGACAGGGGGCAATGAGCAGTTCTTC. It yields the protein CASNTRTGGNEQFF.

The chain uses TRBV7-8 and TRBJ2-1, with TRBD2 as a possible D gene (6 bases). The CDR3 extends over 16 amino acids. From germline, CDR1 is SGHVS and CDR2 FQNEAQ. V lost 1 base and J lost 0, with 10 bases in between. The DNA of the CDR3 is TGTGCCAGCAGCTTAGAGGCGGGGAGCTCCTACAATGAGCAGTTCTTC. This sequence encodes CASSLEAGSSYNEQFF.

The J gene is TRBJ2-7, the V gene TRBV5-6; 7 nucleotides align to TRBD1. The J segment lost 4 bases and the V segment lost 4 bases, leaving 11 bases of the junction unmatched. This CDR3 comprises 15 residues. Germline V gene sequence: CDR1 SGHDT, CDR2 YYEEEE. The CDR3 nucleotides are TGTGCCAGCAGCATTGGGGGACAGCCTGGATACGAGCAGTACTTC. Its translation is CASSIGGQPGYEQYF.

The chain has TRBV5-5 and TRBJ1-2; D not resolved. Germline lookup yields CDR1 SGHKS and CDR2 YYEKEE (reference sequence). The length of the CDR3 is 15 residues. Trimming removed 0 bases at V and 1 base at J, with 10 bases between. The CDR3 loop reads CASSLVAANNYGYTF. The CDR3 DNA sequence: TGTGCCAGCAGCTTGGTTGCGGCAAATAACTATGGCTACACCTTC.

This chain connects TRBV7-8 to TRBJ1-3, with 7 positions matching TRBD1. CDR3 length equals 15 residues. V lost 6 bases and J lost 2; bases outside the gene matches: 7. The germline CDR1 and CDR2 sequences are SGHVS and FQNEAQ. The CDR3 sequence: CASSTGVKTGNTIYF. The CDR3 region has the DNA TGTGCCAGCAGTACAGGGGTTAAGACTGGAAACACCATATATTTT.

The rearrangement links TRBV11-3 to TRBJ1-1, with a weak D call TRBD1 (5 bases). The CDR3 covers 14 residues. Germline CDR1 and CDR2: SGHNT and YENEEA. Between the trimmed V and J ends, which lost 5 bases and 5 bases, there was a span of 15 bases. DNA for the CDR3: TGTGCCAGCAGCCCGAGTACGGGGGGAACTGAAGCTTTCTTT. Amino acid sequence: CASSPSTGGTEAFF.

The J gene is TRBJ1-1, the V gene TRBV18; D may be TRBD1 (6 bases). Trimming stripped 2 bases from V and 0 bases from J, with 10 bases between. In germline, CDR1 is KGHSH, CDR2 LQKENI. The CDR3 spans 15 residues. The CDR3 region has the DNA TGTGCCAGCTCACCAGAACAGGGTTTGAACACTGAAGCTTTCTTT. Encoded protein: CASSPEQGLNTEAFF.

The rearrangement uses TRBV2 and TRBJ1-2; 7 nucleotides match TRBD1. This CDR3 contains 15 residues. Trimming took 6 bases from V and 4 from J; bases not matched to a gene: 11. CDR1 and CDR2 (germline): SNHLY, FYNNEI. This chain's CDR3 is CASRNSRQGRYGYTF. For the CDR3, the DNA is TGTGCCAGCAGAAACTCGAGACAGGGACGCTATGGCTACACCTTC.